The T cell receptor (beta chain) described here comes from a study of response to subunit inactivated influenza vaccine. CDR1 and CDR2 from the germline V gene are MNHEY and SVGEGT. V lost 0 bases, J lost 5 bases, and 12 bases lay in between. The CDR3 runs to 15 residues. General study points: Only a handful of new T cells, the authors suggested, are recruited with each seasonal influenza vaccination.

Of note for this clonotype: Its antigen is as yet unknown.

TCRdb fed the RT-PCR reads into MiXCR, producing one record per CDR3 protein. The profile shows hundreds of thousands of distinct CDR3 sequences, 25% of them singletons. This TCR came from a man aged 50-60 years who received an inactivated influenza vaccine. Sequencing was performed on CD4+ T cells sorted from PBMCs, taken about 5 days after vaccination. The chain is built from TRBV6-2 or TRBV6-3 and TRBJ2-3; no clear D. The CDR3 DNA sequence: TGTGCCAGCAGTTACTCGGGTAGAGAAAGAGATACGCAGTATTTT. This codes for CASSYSGRERDTQYF.